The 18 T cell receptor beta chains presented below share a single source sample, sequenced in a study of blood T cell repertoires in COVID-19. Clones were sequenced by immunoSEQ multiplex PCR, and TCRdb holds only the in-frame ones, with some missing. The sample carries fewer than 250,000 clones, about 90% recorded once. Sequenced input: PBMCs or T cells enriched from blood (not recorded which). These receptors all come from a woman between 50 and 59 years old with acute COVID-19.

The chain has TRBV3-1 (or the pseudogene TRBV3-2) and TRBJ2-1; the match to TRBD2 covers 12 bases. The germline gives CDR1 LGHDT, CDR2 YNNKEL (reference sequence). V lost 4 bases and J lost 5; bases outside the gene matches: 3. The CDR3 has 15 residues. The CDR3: CASSPRTSGNNEQFF. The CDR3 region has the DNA TGTGCCAGCAGCCCTCGGACTAGCGGGAACAATGAGCAGTTCTTC.

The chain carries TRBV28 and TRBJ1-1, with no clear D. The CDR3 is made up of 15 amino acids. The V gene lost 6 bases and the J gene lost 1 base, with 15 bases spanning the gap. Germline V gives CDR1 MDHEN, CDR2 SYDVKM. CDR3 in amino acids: CASRSRLWGNTEAFF. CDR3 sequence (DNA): TGTGCCAGCAGATCCAGACTATGGGGGAACACTGAAGCTTTCTTT.

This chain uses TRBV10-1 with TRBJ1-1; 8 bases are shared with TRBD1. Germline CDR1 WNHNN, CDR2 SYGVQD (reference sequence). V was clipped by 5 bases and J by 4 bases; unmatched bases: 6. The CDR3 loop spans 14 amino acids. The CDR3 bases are TGCGCCAGCAGTAAACAGGGGGAACCCACTGAAGCTTTCTTT. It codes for CASSKQGEPTEAFF.

The CDR3 region has the DNA TGTGCCAGCCCTTTAGCGGCGAACACCGGGGAGCTGTTTTTT. Protein product: CASPLAANTGELFF. V gene TRBV6-5 combines with J gene TRBJ2-2; TRBD2 might be the D (6 bases). This CDR3 has 14 residues. Germline V lookup: CDR1 MNHEY, CDR2 SVGAGI. Trimming stripped 8 bases from V and 0 bases from J, with 10 bases between.

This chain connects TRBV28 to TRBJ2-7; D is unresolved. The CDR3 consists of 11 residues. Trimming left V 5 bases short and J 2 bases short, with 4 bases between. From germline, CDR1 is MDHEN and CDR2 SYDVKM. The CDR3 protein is CASSPTYEQYF. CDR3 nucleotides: TGTGCCAGCAGTCCCACCTACGAGCAGTACTTC.

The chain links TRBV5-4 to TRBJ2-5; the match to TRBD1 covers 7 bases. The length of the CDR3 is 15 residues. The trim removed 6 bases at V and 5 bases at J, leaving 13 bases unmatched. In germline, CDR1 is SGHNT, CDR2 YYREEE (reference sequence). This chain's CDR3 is CASTPQGGAWETQYF. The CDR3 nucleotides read TGTGCCAGCACCCCCCAAGGGGGCGCGTGGGAGACCCAGTACTTC.

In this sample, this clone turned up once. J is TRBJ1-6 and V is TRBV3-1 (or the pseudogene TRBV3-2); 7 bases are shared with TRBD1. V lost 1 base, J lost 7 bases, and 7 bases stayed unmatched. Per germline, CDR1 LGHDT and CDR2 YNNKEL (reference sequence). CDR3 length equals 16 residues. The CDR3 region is CASSQGSGQRNSPLHF. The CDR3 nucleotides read TGTGCCAGCAGCCAAGGCTCGGGACAGCGAAATTCACCCCTCCACTTT.

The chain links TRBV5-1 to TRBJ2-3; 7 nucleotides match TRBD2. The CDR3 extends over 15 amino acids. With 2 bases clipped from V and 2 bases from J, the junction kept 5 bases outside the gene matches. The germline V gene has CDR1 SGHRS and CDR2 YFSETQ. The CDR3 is CASSLASGYTDTQYF. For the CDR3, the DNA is TGCGCCAGCAGCTTAGCTAGCGGTTACACAGATACGCAGTATTTT.

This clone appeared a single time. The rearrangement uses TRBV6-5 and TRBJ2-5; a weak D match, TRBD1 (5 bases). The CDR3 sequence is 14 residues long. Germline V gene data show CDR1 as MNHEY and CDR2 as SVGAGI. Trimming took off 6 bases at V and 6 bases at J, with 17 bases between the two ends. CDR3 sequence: CASSPNRFGKTQYF. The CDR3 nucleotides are TGTGCCAGCAGCCCGAACAGGTTTGGAAAGACCCAGTACTTC.

The CDR3 coding sequence is TGTGCCAGCAGCTTAGGAGGCAGAGGTATGAACACTGAAGCTTTCTTT. Translation gives CASSLGGRGMNTEAFF. This chain links TRBV13 with TRBJ1-1; D gene uncertain. V was pared by 0 bases and J by 0 bases, with 11 bases between. The germline V gene has CDR1 PRHDT and CDR2 FYEKMQ (reference sequence). The CDR3 has 16 amino acids.

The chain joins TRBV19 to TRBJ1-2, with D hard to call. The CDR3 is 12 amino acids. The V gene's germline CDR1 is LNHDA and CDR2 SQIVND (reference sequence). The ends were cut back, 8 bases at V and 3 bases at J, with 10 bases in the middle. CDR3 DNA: TGTGCCAGTCAGGCACAATACTATGGCTACACCTTC. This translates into CASQAQYYGYTF.

Written as DNA, the CDR3 is TGTGCCAGTCGACTAGCGGGTTTCACAGATACGCAGTATTTT. Encoded protein: CASRLAGFTDTQYF. The genes are TRBV19 and TRBJ2-3, with 10 bases that match TRBD2. This CDR3 contains 14 residues. The germline CDR1 and CDR2 sequences are LNHDA and SQIVND (reference sequence). The V and J ends lost 8 bases and 2 bases, in that order; junction bases with no gene match: 4.

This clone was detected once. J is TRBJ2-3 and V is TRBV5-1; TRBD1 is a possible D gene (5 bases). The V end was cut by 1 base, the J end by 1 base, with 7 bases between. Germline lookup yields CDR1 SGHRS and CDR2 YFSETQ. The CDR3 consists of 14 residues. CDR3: CASSLQGGTDTQYF. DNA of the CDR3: TGCGCCAGCAGCTTGCAGGGTGGCACAGATACGCAGTATTTT. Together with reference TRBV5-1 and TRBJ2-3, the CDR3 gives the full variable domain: KAGVTQTPRYLIKTRGQQVTLSCSPISGHRSVSWYQQTPGQGLQFLFEYFSETQRNKGNFPGRFSGRQFSNSRSEMNVSTLELGDSALYLCASSLQGGTDTQYFGPGTRLTVL.

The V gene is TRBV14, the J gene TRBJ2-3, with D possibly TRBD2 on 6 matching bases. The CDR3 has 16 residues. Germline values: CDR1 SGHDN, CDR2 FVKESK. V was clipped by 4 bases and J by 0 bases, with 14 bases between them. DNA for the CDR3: TGTGCCAGCAGCCCTTTGGACTACCCTAGCACAGATACGCAGTATTTT. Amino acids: CASSPLDYPSTDTQYF.

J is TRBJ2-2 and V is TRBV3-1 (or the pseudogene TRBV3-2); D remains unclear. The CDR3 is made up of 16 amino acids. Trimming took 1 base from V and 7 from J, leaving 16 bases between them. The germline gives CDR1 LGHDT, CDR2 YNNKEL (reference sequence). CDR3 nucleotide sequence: TGTGCCAGCAGCCAAGGGTTCTCCCCCACTGGCGGGGAGCTGTTTTTT. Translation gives CASSQGFSPTGGELFF.

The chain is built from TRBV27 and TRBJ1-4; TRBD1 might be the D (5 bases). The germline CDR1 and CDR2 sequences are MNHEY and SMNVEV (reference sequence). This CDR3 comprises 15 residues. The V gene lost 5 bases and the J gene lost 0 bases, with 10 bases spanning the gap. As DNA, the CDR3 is TGTGCCAGCAGTCCAGGGATCACAACTAATGAAAAACTGTTTTTT. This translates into CASSPGITTNEKLFF.

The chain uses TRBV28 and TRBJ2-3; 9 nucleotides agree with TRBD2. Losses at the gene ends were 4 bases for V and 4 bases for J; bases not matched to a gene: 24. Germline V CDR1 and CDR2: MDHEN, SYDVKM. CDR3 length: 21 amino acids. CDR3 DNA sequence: TGTGCCAGCAGTTCTCCCCCCCCGGGGATAGCGGGAGCCTTAGGGCCAGATACGCAGTATTTT. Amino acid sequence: CASSSPPPGIAGALGPDTQYF. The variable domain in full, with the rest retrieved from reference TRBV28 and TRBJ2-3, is DVKVTQSSRYLVKRTGEKVFLECVQDMDHENMFWYRQDPGLGLRLIYFSYDVKMKEKGDIPEGYSVSREKKERFSLILESASTNQTSMYLCASSSPPPGIAGALGPDTQYFGPGTRLTVL.

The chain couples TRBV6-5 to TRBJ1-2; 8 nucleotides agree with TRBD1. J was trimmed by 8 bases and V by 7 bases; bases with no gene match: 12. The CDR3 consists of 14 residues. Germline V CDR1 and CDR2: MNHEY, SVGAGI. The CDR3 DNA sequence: TGTGCCAGCACCATGGTCCAGGGGGCTGGAGGCTACACCTTC. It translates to CASTMVQGAGGYTF.